Below are 23 T cell receptor beta chains sequenced from a single sample in a study of T cells in lung cancer brain metastases. Assay: immunoSEQ multiplex PCR; the TCRdb copy retains only in-frame clones and omits some. The sample lists about 4,900 clones, 84% occurring once. The specimen was tumor tissue from the primary lung tumor. Receptor source: a woman aged 50 to 65 with non-small cell lung cancer.

With respect to this clone: At one end, the junction sequence differs from germline, possibly due to a read error. This CDR3 is also generated by other DNA sequences in the sample. V usage is TRBV10-3 and J usage is TRBJ2-5, with D unresolved. The germline V gene has CDR1 ENHRY and CDR2 SYGVKD. This CDR3 comprises 16 residues. CDR3 protein: CAISESQSGNGGAQYF. The CDR3 nucleotides read TGTGCCATCAGCGAGTCACAGTCCGGTAATGGTGGGGCCCAGTACTTC.

The chain joins TRBV12-5 to TRBJ1-2; TRBD1 might be the D (6 bases). The CDR3 totals 12 residues. Germline V gene lookup returns CDR1 LGHNT and CDR2 FRNRAP. V lost 9 bases to trimming and J lost 3 bases, with 11 bases between them. CDR3 coding DNA: TGTGCTAGCCAGGGGATTGACTATGGCTACACCTTC. This codes for CASQGIDYGYTF.

The J gene is TRBJ2-3, the V gene TRBV4-2; perhaps TRBD2 as D (5 bases). Germline assignment: CDR1 LGHNA and CDR2 YNFKEQ. V lost 0 bases and J lost 4, with 14 bases in between. This CDR3 contains 16 residues. CDR3 loop: CASSQDPGSGADTQYF. Here the CDR3 DNA reads TGTGCCAGCAGCCAAGACCCGGGATCTGGCGCAGATACGCAGTATTTT.

This clone is a singleton in its sample. The chain recombines TRBV6-5 with TRBJ1-5; D unclear. Trimming took 1 base from V and 6 from J, leaving 7 bases between them. This CDR3 is 13 amino acids long. The V gene's germline CDR1 is MNHEY and CDR2 SVGAGI. The DNA for the CDR3 is TGTGCCAGCAGTTACTTATGGGGTCAGCCCCAGCATTTT. Amino acids: CASSYLWGQPQHF.

The gene calls are TRBV6-5 and TRBJ2-1, with 7 bases matching TRBD2. CDR1 and CDR2 (germline): MNHEY, SVGAGI. This CDR3 is 13 amino acids long. The V gene end was trimmed by 7 bases and the J gene end by 7 bases; junction bases not matched to a gene: 7. In DNA form, the CDR3 reads TGTGCCAGCATGTGGGACGGGGGGAATGAGCAGTTCTTC. It is translated as CASMWDGGNEQFF.

In its sample, this clone was seen once. The DNA for the CDR3 is TGTGCCTGGAGGTTCACAGGGGACACTGAAGCTTTCTTT. Encoded protein: CAWRFTGDTEAFF. This rearrangement joins TRBV30 to TRBJ1-1, with TRBD1 matching 7 bases. This CDR3 region has 13 residues. V shed 3 bases, J shed 3 bases, and the junction held 4 bases outside the gene matches. Germline V CDR1 and CDR2: GTSNPN, SVGIG (reference sequence).

The chain uses TRBV11-2 and TRBJ2-7; 7 bases align to TRBD1. Germline CDR1 reads SGHAT; CDR2 reads FQNNGV. This CDR3 has 13 residues. With 5 bases clipped from V and 4 bases from J, the junction kept 5 bases outside the gene matches. The CDR3 DNA is TGTGCCAGCAGCGCACAGGGGTCGTACGAGCAGTACTTC. It yields the protein CASSAQGSYEQYF.

The chain combines TRBV11-3 with TRBJ2-2; maybe TRBD1 (6 bases). Germline V gene lookup returns CDR1 SGHNT and CDR2 YENEEA. The CDR3 is 16 residues long. Trimming removed 4 bases at V and 5 bases at J, with 17 bases between. The DNA for the CDR3 is TGTGCCAGCAGCTCTAGGGCCTTACAGGGAACCGGGGAGCTGTTTTTT. Translated, it gives CASSSRALQGTGELFF.

The chain joins TRBV5-4 to TRBJ2-7; 8 bases line up with TRBD1. J gave up 6 bases and V 4 bases, and 9 bases lay outside the gene matches. CDR3 length: 14 amino acids. CDR1 SGHNT and CDR2 YYREEE come from the germline V gene (reference sequence). CDR3: CASSPQDRAREQYF. The CDR3 bases are TGTGCCAGCAGCCCCCAGGACAGGGCCCGCGAGCAGTACTTC.

The chain couples TRBV2 to TRBJ1-4; 7 bases line up with TRBD1. Germline-derived CDR1 and CDR2 are SNHLY and FYNNEI. The V and J ends lost 7 bases and 7 bases, in that order; junction bases with no gene match: 9. CDR3 length: 14 residues. In DNA, the CDR3 is TGTGCCAGCACCGCCGGGACAGTTGGTGAAAAACTGTTTTTT. Its protein product is CASTAGTVGEKLFF.

Remarks on this clone: At one end the junction does not follow the germline gene, possibly because of a read error. The chain carries TRBV7-7 and TRBJ2-1, with 8 nucleotides matching TRBD2. This CDR3 has 16 residues. Germline V gene data show CDR1 as SSHAT and CDR2 as FNYEAQ (reference sequence). The CDR3 sequence: CASSRTYSGTYNEQFF. CDR3 DNA: TGTGCTAGCAGCCGGACGTATAGCGGGACCTACAATGAGCAGTTCTTC.

The chain links TRBV2 to TRBJ2-7; 10 bases are a match to TRBD1. This CDR3 spans 13 amino acids. J gave up 4 bases and V 6 bases, and 3 bases lay outside the gene matches. From germline, CDR1 is SNHLY and CDR2 FYNNEI. The CDR3 region has the DNA TGTGCCAGCAGGCGGGACAGGGGATACGAGCAGTACTTC. Translated, it gives CASRRDRGYEQYF.

V gene TRBV5-4 combines with J gene TRBJ1-2; the D is unclear. The CDR3 sequence is 13 residues long. V shed 4 bases and J shed 3 bases, with 10 bases lying between them. Germline V lookup: CDR1 SGHNT, CDR2 YYREEE (reference sequence). CDR3 nucleotides: TGTGCCAGCAGCCCCGACCGGGACTATGGCTACACCTTC. Translated: CASSPDRDYGYTF.

This clone was seen a handful of times. The rearrangement joins TRBV13 to TRBJ1-1, with D perhaps TRBD1 (6 bases). This CDR3 has 16 residues. Trimming took off 5 bases at V and 0 bases at J, with 16 bases between the two ends. The germline gives CDR1 PRHDT, CDR2 FYEKMQ (reference sequence). CDR3 loop: CASSRQVETLNTEAFF. In DNA form, the CDR3 reads TGTGCCAGCAGCCGACAGGTAGAGACTTTGAACACTGAAGCTTTCTTT.

The chain links TRBV9 to TRBJ2-3; no reliable D call. The CDR3 sequence is 13 residues long. With 4 bases removed from V and 4 bases from J, the gap between germline ends came to 10 bases. Germline V gene data show CDR1 as SGDLS and CDR2 as YYNGEE. This CDR3 reads CASSYRTADTQYF. The CDR3 nucleotides read TGTGCCAGCAGCTACCGAACCGCAGATACGCAGTATTTT.

The genes are TRBV7-9 and TRBJ1-6, with D hard to call. In germline, CDR1 is SEHNR, CDR2 FQNEAQ (reference sequence). Trimming removed 3 bases at V and 7 bases at J, with 4 bases between. The CDR3 is made up of 12 amino acids. The CDR3: CASSFPNSPLHF. The CDR3 coding sequence is TGTGCCAGCAGCTTTCCCAATTCACCCCTCCACTTT. Complete variable domain (other parts from reference TRBV7-9 and TRBJ1-6): DTGVSQNPRHKITKRGQNVTFRCDPISEHNRLYWYRQTLGQGPEFLTYFQNEAQLEKSRLLSDRFSAERPKGSFSTLEIQRTEQGDSAMYLCASSFPNSPLHFGNGTRLTVT.

V usage is TRBV5-1 and J usage is TRBJ2-1; 9 nucleotides agree with TRBD2. The J segment lost 12 bases and the V segment lost 1 base, leaving 11 bases of the junction unmatched. Germline V CDR1 and CDR2: SGHRS, YFSETQ. This CDR3 comprises 15 residues. CDR3 coding DNA: TGCGCCAGCAGCTTGCTAGCGGGGCTCCAGGAGGGGCAGTTCTTC. Amino acid sequence: CASSLLAGLQEGQFF.

Points on this clone: A read error may account for a junction end that differs from germline. This same CDR3 is encoded by further DNA sequences in the sample. The J gene is TRBJ2-5, the V gene TRBV5-1, with D unclear. This CDR3 comprises 15 residues. Germline CDR1 SGHRS, CDR2 YFSETQ. CDR3: CASSTPTGSQETQYF. In DNA form, the CDR3 reads TGCGCCAGCAGCACCCCCACGGGCAGCCAAGAAACCCAGTACTTC.

The genes are TRBV5-1 and TRBJ2-2; D remains unclear. Per germline, CDR1 SGHRS and CDR2 YFSETQ. There are 13 residues in the CDR3. The ends were cut back, 0 bases at V and 4 bases at J, with 4 bases in the middle. The CDR3 DNA is TGCGCCAGCAGCTTGGTCCTCACCGGGGAGCTGTTTTTT. Translating it yields CASSLVLTGELFF.

Notes on this clone: In the same sample, other DNA sequences code for this CDR3. J is TRBJ1-2 and V is TRBV5-1, with 7 nucleotides matching TRBD1. This CDR3 spans 15 amino acids. Unmatched junction bases numbered 2, after V lost 0 bases and J lost 0 bases. Germline V gene lookup returns CDR1 SGHRS and CDR2 YFSETQ. CDR3 residues: CASSLDGQANYGYTF. CDR3 nucleotides: TGCGCCAGCAGCTTGGATGGACAGGCTAACTATGGCTACACCTTC.

This chain links TRBV6-5 with TRBJ2-7; 7 positions agree with TRBD1. There are 15 residues in the CDR3. Trimming cost V 2 bases and J 4 bases; bases outside gene matches: 8. CDR1 is MNHEY and CDR2 is SVGAGI in the germline V gene. CDR3 residues: CASSYVSGTAYEQYF. Written as DNA, the CDR3 is TGTGCCAGCAGTTACGTCTCTGGGACAGCATACGAGCAGTACTTC.

The rearrangement uses TRBV11-3 and TRBJ2-7, with TRBD2 as a possible D gene (5 bases). With 5 bases removed from V and 6 bases from J, the gap between germline ends came to 11 bases. Germline V gives CDR1 SGHNT, CDR2 YENEEA. This CDR3 has 12 residues. The CDR3 DNA is TGTGCCAGCAGCCCTGGGAGTTTCGAGCAGTACTTC. Translating it yields CASSPGSFEQYF.

The chain is built from TRBV7-6 and TRBJ2-1; 12 bases agree with TRBD2. CDR1 is SGHVS, CDR2 FNYEAQ, per germline. The CDR3 contains 15 residues. Trimming cost V 5 bases and J 9 bases; bases outside gene matches: 8. This CDR3 is CASSKLTSGRSEQFF. CDR3 coding DNA: TGTGCCAGCAGCAAATTGACTAGCGGGAGATCTGAGCAGTTCTTC.